These 5 T cell receptor beta chains came from one sample sequenced in a study of blood T cells in healthy people across ages. Next came a second PCR, run for roughly 7 to 12 cycles, which used a sample-barcoded 5' primer along with a J-beta primer mix. Each CDR3 protein gets one entry after TCRdb re-called the 5' RACE reads with MiXCR. Of about 640,000 distinct CDR3 sequences in the sample, approximately 50% are singletons; the top ten hold about two fifths. Sequenced: blood. The receptors here all came from a man aged 60 to 75 in good health.

V is TRBV12-3 or TRBV12-4 and J is TRBJ2-5; D is uncertain. There are 13 residues in the CDR3. Trimming stripped 5 bases from V and 0 bases from J, with 7 bases between. CDR3 nucleotide sequence: TGTGCCAGCAGTCGGCGGCACCAAGAGACCCAGTACTTC. It yields the protein CASSRRHQETQYF.

Points on this clonotype: The junction departs from the called germline gene at one end, perhaps through a read error. This chain joins TRBV7-2 and TRBJ2-1, with 9 bases identical to TRBD2. Germline V gives CDR1 SGHTA, CDR2 FQGNSA. The CDR3 loop spans 15 amino acids. CDR3 sequence: CASSISGGSYNERFF. CDR3 DNA sequence: TGTGCCAGCAGCATTAGCGGGGGCTCCTACAATGAGCGGTTCTTC.

The V gene is TRBV18, the J gene TRBJ2-5; D unclear. Germline CDR1 KGHSH, CDR2 LQKENI. V lost 3 bases and J 3 bases, leaving 11 bases between the germline ends. The CDR3 runs to 14 residues. The CDR3 loop reads CASSPKTREETQYF. Here the CDR3 DNA reads TGTGCCAGCTCACCTAAGACCCGGGAAGAGACCCAGTACTTC. Drawing the rest from reference TRBV18 and TRBJ2-5, the complete variable domain is NAGVMQNPRHLVRRRGQEARLRCSPMKGHSHVYWYRQLPEEGLKFMVYLQKENIIDESGMPKERFSAEFPKEGPSILRIQQVVRGDSAAYFCASSPKTREETQYFGPGTRLLVL.

The rearrangement links TRBV28 to TRBJ2-5, with TRBD2 matching over 9 bases. This CDR3 region has 16 residues. Unmatched junction bases numbered 13, after V lost 6 bases and J lost 5 bases. The germline gives CDR1 MDHEN, CDR2 SYDVKM. The CDR3 sequence: CASRDIRRGGEETQYF. The CDR3 DNA reads TGTGCCAGCAGGGATATACGGCGGGGGGGCGAGGAGACCCAGTACTTC. Full variable domain (missing parts from reference TRBV28 and TRBJ2-5): DVKVTQSSRYLVKRTGEKVFLECVQDMDHENMFWYRQDPGLGLRLIYFSYDVKMKEKGDIPEGYSVSREKKERFSLILESASTNQTSMYLCASRDIRRGGEETQYFGPGTRLLVL.

This clonotype was seen only a few times. The chain combines TRBV20-1 with TRBJ2-7; D call uncertain. The CDR3 extends over 11 amino acids. The germline CDR1 and CDR2 sequences are DFQATT and SNEGSKA (reference sequence). Trimming stripped 5 bases from V and 3 bases from J, with 8 bases between. DNA for the CDR3: TGCAGTGCTTCACAGAACTACGAGCAGTACTTC. Translated, it gives CSASQNYEQYF.